The 14 T cell receptor beta chains presented below share a single source sample, sequenced in a study of cytomegalovirus exposure and HLA in healthy donors. Researchers ran the PCR with 60 Vbeta and 13 Jbeta primers. Measured with immunoSEQ multiplex PCR; TCRdb has only the in-frame clones, and not every one. Here the sample spans under 200,000 clones, 75% to 90% being singletons. The sequenced material came from PBMCs. Every receptor here comes from a human donor in good health.

The V gene is TRBV7-3, the J gene TRBJ1-1; D possibly corresponds to TRBD1 (5 bases). Between the trimmed V and J ends, which lost 4 bases and 5 bases, there was a span of 11 bases. Germline loops: CDR1 SGHTA, CDR2 FQGTGA. The CDR3 has 13 amino acids. CDR3 in DNA: TGTGCCAGCAGCTGGCCGGGGGTTACTGAAGCTTTCTTT. It translates to CASSWPGVTEAFF.

The J gene is TRBJ1-4, the V gene TRBV7-6, with TRBD1 matching 12 bases. The CDR3 contains 16 residues. Germline V CDR1 and CDR2: SGHVS, FNYEAQ. The V gene end was trimmed by 5 bases and the J gene end by 0 bases; junction bases not matched to a gene: 1. The CDR3 bases are TGTGCCAGCAGCGGGACAGGGGGCGCAACTAATGAAAAACTGTTTTTT. It is translated as CASSGTGGATNEKLFF.

The chain links TRBV7-2 to TRBJ2-3; tentatively, D is TRBD2 (5 bases). V was clipped by 0 bases and J by 1 base, with 11 bases between them. This CDR3 comprises 16 residues. Germline lookup yields CDR1 SGHTA and CDR2 FQGNSA. CDR3 in amino acids: CASSLAPGLGTDTQYF. As DNA, the CDR3 is TGTGCCAGCAGCTTAGCACCCGGACTTGGCACAGATACGCAGTATTTT.

The V call is TRBV5-1, the J call TRBJ1-1; the D gene is possibly TRBD1 (6 bases). V dropped 3 bases and J dropped 1 base, with 16 bases sitting between them. This CDR3 has 16 amino acids. Germline V gene data show CDR1 as SGHRS and CDR2 as YFSETQ. CDR3: CASSYGRTGPNTEAFF. The CDR3, as DNA: TGCGCCAGCAGCTACGGTAGAACAGGGCCGAACACTGAAGCTTTCTTT.

The rearrangement links TRBV6-1 to TRBJ2-5; D gene uncertain. V gave up 1 base and J gave up 3 bases, with 6 bases separating them. The germline CDR1 and CDR2 sequences are MNHNS and SASEGT. This CDR3 region has 13 residues. The CDR3 reads CASSEGREETQYF. The CDR3 DNA follows: TGTGCCAGCAGTGAAGGACGGGAAGAGACCCAGTACTTC.

This clone was observed once. The chain couples TRBV27 to TRBJ1-5; no clear D gene. This CDR3 spans 18 amino acids. Germline CDR1 is MNHEY and CDR2 is SMNVEV (reference sequence). V was cut by 0 bases and J by 1 base, with 16 bases left in between. In nucleotides, the CDR3 is TGTGCCAGCAGTTTATCGAACAACACTTACAGAAGCAATCAGCCCCAGCATTTT. It is translated as CASSLSNNTYRSNQPQHF.

A remark on this clone: At one end the junction does not follow the germline gene, possibly because of a read error. The CDR3 DNA follows: TGTGCTAGCAGCCGCCTGGGCGGGGGGGTCCCCGATACGCAGTATTTT. Amino acid sequence: CASSRLGGGVPDTQYF. The rearrangement uses TRBV7-7 and TRBJ2-3; the match to TRBD2 covers 9 bases. CDR3 size: 16 residues. Germline values: CDR1 SSHAT, CDR2 FNYEAQ (reference sequence).

This sequence joins TRBV6-1 and TRBJ2-3; tentative D call: TRBD2 (6 bases). Per germline, CDR1 MNHNS and CDR2 SASEGT. The CDR3 totals 14 residues. The V and J ends lost 7 bases and 4 bases respectively, with 15 bases between them. In DNA form, the CDR3 reads TGTGCCAGCAATATACTAGCTGTCGCAGATACGCAGTATTTT. This codes for CASNILAVADTQYF.

This clone was counted only a few times. The chain joins TRBV10-3 to TRBJ1-2; 10 bases map to TRBD1. With 4 bases clipped from V and 3 bases from J, the junction kept 11 bases outside the gene matches. The V gene's germline CDR1 is ENHRY and CDR2 SYGVKD. The CDR3 contains 17 residues. For the CDR3, the DNA is TGTGCCATCAGTGGATGGTGGACAGGGGGGTTTCACTATGGCTACACCTTC. Translated: CAISGWWTGGFHYGYTF.

Of note for this clone: One junction end does not reproduce the germline sequence, and a read error may be involved. The rearrangement joins TRBV5-1 to TRBJ2-5; TRBD1 matches 7 bases. The CDR3 is made up of 16 amino acids. Germline V CDR1 and CDR2: SGHRS, YFSETQ. The CDR3 DNA sequence: TGCGCCAGCAGCTTGGCCTCTACAGGGGTAGGGGAGATCCAGTACTTC. Protein: CASSLASTGVGEIQYF.

J is TRBJ2-1 and V is TRBV5-1, with 11 positions matching TRBD2. The V gene end was trimmed by 0 bases and the J gene end by 0 bases; junction bases not matched to a gene: 8. Germline V gene lookup returns CDR1 SGHRS and CDR2 YFSETQ. The CDR3 sequence is 19 residues long. DNA of the CDR3: TGCGCCAGCAGCTTGGGGCTAGCGGGGGGCCCTAGCTCCTACAATGAGCAGTTCTTC. Translated: CASSLGLAGGPSSYNEQFF.

There are a few counts of this clone. The chain has TRBV27 and TRBJ1-6; D is undetermined. This CDR3 is 16 amino acids long. V was shortened by 0 bases and J by 4 bases, with 10 bases between the two germline ends. CDR1 is MNHEY and CDR2 is SMNVEV in the germline V gene (reference sequence). The CDR3 DNA reads as TGTGCCAGCAGTTTATCGACAATAGGATATAATTCACCCCTCCACTTT. Encoded protein: CASSLSTIGYNSPLHF.

This chain uses TRBV2 with TRBJ2-1; perhaps TRBD2 as D (7 bases). V was cut by 6 bases and J by 10 bases, with 19 bases left in between. This CDR3 has 14 amino acids. Germline V CDR1 and CDR2: SNHLY, FYNNEI. The CDR3 DNA sequence: TGTGCCAGCAGGGGTATATCGGGGGGCATGGAGCAGTTCTTC. Encoded protein: CASRGISGGMEQFF.

This clone has more than one count but fewer than ten. The V gene is TRBV2, the J gene TRBJ2-5; weak D call: TRBD1 (5 bases). The CDR3 extends over 16 amino acids. Germline loops: CDR1 SNHLY, CDR2 FYNNEI. The ends were cut back, 7 bases at V and 2 bases at J, with 20 bases in the middle. The CDR3 reads CASNPLEGVRQETQYF. The CDR3 DNA is TGTGCCAGCAACCCACTTGAAGGGGTCAGACAAGAGACCCAGTACTTC.